The clone carrying this T cell receptor beta chain was observed a handful of times. The data derive from a study of blood T cells in healthy people across ages. Primed by a sample-barcoded 5' primer and a J-beta primer mix, a second PCR proceeded for roughly 6 to 12 cycles. Each cDNA molecule received a tag from a template-switch adaptor that had 12 random nucleotides. TCRdb reprocessed the 5' RACE reads via MiXCR and lists one record per CDR3 protein. The sample holds around 990,000 distinct CDR3 sequences; roughly a quarter are singletons and the top ten take around 0.75%. This same sample was also taken into another study, of T cells of mothers and their children. This second study notes: In the second PCR, M1S primer introduced barcodes and 2-4 random bases.

The source is a girl aged 2-10 years in good health. What was sequenced was blood.

CDR3 nucleotide sequence: TGCAGCGTTGAACTGGCGGGAGGCACAGATACGCAGTATTTT. Encoded protein: CSVELAGGTDTQYF. This rearrangement joins TRBV29-1 to TRBJ2-3, with 7 bases matching TRBD2. Unmatched junction bases numbered 3, after V lost 2 bases and J lost 1 base. CDR1 is SQVTM, CDR2 ANQGSEA, per germline. The CDR3 totals 14 residues.